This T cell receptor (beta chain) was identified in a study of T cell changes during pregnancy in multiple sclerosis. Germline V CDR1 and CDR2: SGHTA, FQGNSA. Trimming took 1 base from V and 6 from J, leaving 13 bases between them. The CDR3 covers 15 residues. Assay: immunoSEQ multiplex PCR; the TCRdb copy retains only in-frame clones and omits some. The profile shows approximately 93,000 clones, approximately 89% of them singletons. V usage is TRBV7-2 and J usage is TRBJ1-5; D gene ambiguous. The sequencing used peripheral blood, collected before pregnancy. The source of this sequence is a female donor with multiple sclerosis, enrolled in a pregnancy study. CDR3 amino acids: CASSLETGFTQPQHF. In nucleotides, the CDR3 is TGTGCCAGCAGCTTAGAAACGGGGTTCACTCAGCCCCAGCATTTT.